This T cell receptor (beta chain) appears in the sequencing data of a study of cytomegalovirus exposure and HLA in healthy donors. Concerning this clone itself: The antigen remains undetermined.

Broader study findings: Most subjects' HLA-A and HLA-B alleles were reportedly predicted from TCR beta sequences. Sequencing had likely introduced a cluster of highly shared sequence variants as an artifact. TCR beta chains associated with HLA were, in a later analysis, more clonally expanded than equally common others. The records held CMV serostatus as the only immune exposure information.

Use of 60 Vbeta and 13 Jbeta primers characterized the PCR. TCRdb keeps only in-frame clones here, not all; method: immunoSEQ multiplex PCR. The sample lists roughly 250,000 clones; about four fifths were seen once. The CDR3 has 13 residues. Germline assignment: CDR1 LNHDA and CDR2 SQIVND (reference sequence). V trimming: 5 bases; J trimming: 7 bases; junction bases outside the gene matches: 6. V gene TRBV19 combines with J gene TRBJ2-7; 9 nucleotides agree with TRBD1. Sequenced sample: PBMCs. This clonotype was obtained from a girl aged 2 to 9 in good health and CMV-seronegative. The CDR3 region has the DNA TGTGCCAGTAGTCCTTGGACAGGGGAGGAGCAGTACTTC. This gives the protein CASSPWTGEEQYF.